The rows below give T cell receptor beta chains drawn from one sample of a study of long-term antiretroviral therapy in people with HIV. TCRdb's table, derived via immunoSEQ multiplex PCR, lists solely in-frame clones and lacks some. Among about 36,000 clones listed, around 79% were seen once. The sample consisted of unsorted PBMCs, taken 0.6 years after starting antiretroviral therapy. These TCRs come from a man between 18 and 35 years old with HIV. CDR3s include the opening cysteine and the closing phenylalanine or tryptophan. A D gene is named only where the DNA matches it firmly. Clone size, where shown, is once, few, many, or a class for clones that have expanded.

V gene: TRBV18
clone size: .
CDR3 length: 17
D gene: .
J gene: TRBJ2-1
CDR3 DNA: TGTGCCAGCTCAGCGTCCCCAGTCTTTGGAGGCGAGCAAGAGCAGTTCTTC
CDR3 protein: CASSASPVFGGEQEQFF

V gene: TRBV9
clone size: .
CDR3 length: 14
D gene: .
J gene: TRBJ1-5
CDR3 DNA: TGTGCCAGCAGTGCAGGGTTTAGCAATCAGCCCCAGCATTTT
CDR3 protein: CASSAGFSNQPQHF

V gene: TRBV5-1
clone size: .
CDR3 length: 14
D gene: TRBD1
J gene: TRBJ2-7
CDR3 DNA: TGCGCCAGCAGTATTGACAGGGATAGACACGAGCAGTACTTC
CDR3 protein: CASSIDRDRHEQYF

V gene: TRBV29-1
clone size: .
CDR3 length: 14
D gene: .
J gene: TRBJ2-7
CDR3 DNA: TGCAGCGTTGAAGAATGGGGGGCGCCTGGCGAGCAGTACTTC
CDR3 protein: CSVEEWGAPGEQYF

V gene: TRBV10-3
clone size: once
CDR3 length: 12
D gene: .
J gene: TRBJ1-1
CDR3 DNA: TGTGCCCTCAAATCTGGGGGCCCTGAAGCTTTCTTT
CDR3 protein: CALKSGGPEAFF

V gene: TRBV19
clone size: .
CDR3 length: 13
D gene: .
J gene: TRBJ1-2
CDR3 DNA: TGTGCCAGTACCGCGGGCACTTCCTATGGCTACACCTTC
CDR3 protein: CASTAGTSYGYTF

V gene: TRBV27
clone size: .
CDR3 length: 11
D gene: .
J gene: TRBJ2-5
CDR3 DNA: TGTGCCAGCAGTTTGGGGGAGACCCAGTACTTC
CDR3 protein: CASSLGETQYF

V gene: TRBV28
clone size: .
CDR3 length: 16
D gene: TRBD1
J gene: TRBJ2-3
CDR3 DNA: TGTGCCAGCAGTTTAGGGGCAGGGGGCGGCACAGATACGCAGTATTTT
CDR3 protein: CASSLGAGGGTDTQYF

V gene: TRBV7-8
clone size: .
CDR3 length: 14
D gene: TRBD1
J gene: TRBJ1-4
CDR3 DNA: TGTGCCAGCAGCTTGACAGGGGGCGGTGAAAAACTGTTTTTT
CDR3 protein: CASSLTGGGEKLFF

V gene: TRBV19
clone size: .
CDR3 length: 15
D gene: TRBD2
J gene: TRBJ2-2
CDR3 DNA: TGTGCCAGTAGTACCCGGACTAGCGGGAGTAGGGAGCTGTTTTTT
CDR3 protein: CASSTRTSGSRELFF

V gene: TRBV6-5
clone size: .
CDR3 length: 14
D gene: .
J gene: TRBJ2-5
CDR3 DNA: TGTGCCAGCAGTTACAGCGGCACCCGAGAGACCCAGTACTTC
CDR3 protein: CASSYSGTRETQYF